This T cell receptor beta chain was documented in a study of cytomegalovirus exposure and HLA in healthy donors. J was trimmed by 2 bases and V by 6 bases; bases with no gene match: 9. CDR3 size: 15 residues. Per germline, CDR1 MNHNY and CDR2 SVGAGI (reference sequence). The primer mix had 60 Vbeta and 13 Jbeta primers. TCRdb keeps only in-frame clones here, not all; method: immunoSEQ multiplex PCR. The sample includes about 130,000 clones, about 80% seen only once; the top ten take under 3%. Overall study results and limits: Researchers catalogued about 150 TCR beta chains as cytomegalovirus-associated. Accurate HLA-A and HLA-B prediction from TCR beta sequences was reported for most subjects. With further analysis later on, most CMV-associated TCR beta chains appeared HLA-restricted.

Everyone who donated was a healthy bone marrow donor. A word on this clone: Antigen: not known.

The receptor was isolated from a boy aged 2 to 10 in good health and CMV-seronegative. The genes are TRBV6-6 and TRBJ2-7, with 8 bases matching TRBD1. Sequenced sample: PBMCs. The CDR3 region has the DNA TGTGCCAGCAGACCCGGACAGGGACTCACCTACGAGCAGTACTTC. Protein sequence: CASRPGQGLTYEQYF.